This T cell receptor beta chain comes out of a study of blood T cell repertoires in COVID-19. The Seattle site enrolled patients during active infection and followed them longitudinally. The protocol was immunoSEQ multiplex PCR, while the TCRdb copy is restricted to in-frame clones and leaves out a portion. The sample records just over 250,000 clones, 75% to 95% being singletons. V shed 2 bases and J 6 bases; nucleotides not matched to a gene: 7. This CDR3 is 15 amino acids long. In germline, CDR1 is MGHRA, CDR2 YSYEKL. This clone was counted only a few times. Sample: peripheral blood. The clonotype was recovered from a person aged 18 to 30 with COVID-19, enrolled during active disease. V and J are TRBV4-1 and TRBJ2-7; 10 bases fit TRBD2. DNA of the CDR3: TGCGCCAGCAGCCAATTAGCGGGAGGTTTGGGCGAGCAGTACTTC. Translated: CASSQLAGGLGEQYF.